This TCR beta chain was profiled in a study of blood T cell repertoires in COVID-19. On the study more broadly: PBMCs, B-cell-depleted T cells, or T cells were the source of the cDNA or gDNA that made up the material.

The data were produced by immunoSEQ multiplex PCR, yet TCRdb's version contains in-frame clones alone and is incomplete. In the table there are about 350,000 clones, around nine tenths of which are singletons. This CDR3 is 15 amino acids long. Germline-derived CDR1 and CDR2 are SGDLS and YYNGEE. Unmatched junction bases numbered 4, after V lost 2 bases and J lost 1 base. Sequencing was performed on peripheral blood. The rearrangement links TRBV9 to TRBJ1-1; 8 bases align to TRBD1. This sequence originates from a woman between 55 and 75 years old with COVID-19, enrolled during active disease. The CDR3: CASSVTGAGNTEAFF. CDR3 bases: TGTGCCAGCAGCGTGACAGGGGCGGGGAACACTGAAGCTTTCTTT.